These 12 T cell receptor beta chains were all obtained from the same sample, sequenced in a study of T-cell reconstitution after alpha-beta-depleted transplantation in children. Unique molecular identifiers were used to barcode this TCRbeta library. Via MiXCR, TCRdb re-called the PCR reads, giving one row per CDR3 protein. The sample has fewer than 90,000 distinct CDR3 sequences; about 6.7% are singletons. Here the sequenced sample was PBMCs from the stem cell graft donor, taken from the stem cell graft. The receptors were gathered from a human donor who donated a stem cell graft to a child with acute lymphoblastic leukemia.

This clonotype has more than one count but fewer than ten. The chain has TRBV7-2 and TRBJ2-7; 7 nucleotides agree with TRBD2. V lost 5 bases, J lost 2 bases, and 3 bases stayed unmatched. Germline CDR1 is SGHTA and CDR2 is FQGNSA. The CDR3 runs 13 residues. The CDR3 region is CASSLLATYEQYF. CDR3 nucleotides: TGTGCCAGCAGCCTACTAGCGACCTACGAGCAGTACTTC.

The table lists this clonotype with a few counts. The chain uses TRBV29-1 and TRBJ1-1; a possible D gene is TRBD1 (5 bases). Trimming left V 7 bases short and J 1 base short, with 13 bases between. The germline gives CDR1 SQVTM, CDR2 ANQGSEA. CDR3 length: 13 residues. The CDR3 DNA sequence: TGCAGCGGTGAGGGGCAGCAGAACACTGAAGCTTTCTTT. Translation: CSGEGQQNTEAFF.

This clonotype was observed many times. The chain uses TRBV9 and TRBJ2-1; D may be TRBD1 (5 bases). CDR3 length: 15 residues. V was cut by 4 bases and J by 3 bases, with 14 bases left in between. From germline, CDR1 is SGDLS and CDR2 YYNGEE. The CDR3 bases are TGTGCCAGCAGCCCAGGACAAGACATCTACAATGAGCAGTTCTTC. Translation: CASSPGQDIYNEQFF.

This clonotype was observed at least ten times. V gene TRBV10-3 combines with J gene TRBJ2-3; D perhaps matches TRBD2 (6 bases). The germline CDR1 and CDR2 sequences are ENHRY and SYGVKD. The V gene lost 6 bases and the J gene lost 6 bases, with 7 bases spanning the gap. The CDR3 loop spans 11 amino acids. Here the CDR3 reads CAIREGDTQYF. The DNA of the CDR3 is TGTGCCATCAGGGAGGGGGATACGCAGTATTTT.

This clonotype was seen at least ten times. This sequence joins TRBV5-1 and TRBJ1-2; D not certain. CDR1 and CDR2 (germline): SGHRS, YFSETQ. CDR3 size: 12 residues. V was trimmed by 5 bases and J by 5 bases, leaving 10 bases between them. The CDR3 here is CASREDSYGYTF. CDR3 in DNA: TGCGCCAGCAGAGAAGACTCTTATGGCTACACCTTC.

This clonotype has at least ten counts. This chain joins TRBV5-1 and TRBJ2-1; TRBD2 matches 8 bases. V lost 0 bases, J lost 6 bases, and 8 bases stayed unmatched. Germline V gene lookup returns CDR1 SGHRS and CDR2 YFSETQ. The CDR3 has 16 residues. Here the CDR3 reads CASSLEAGVFGNEQFF. CDR3 sequence (DNA): TGCGCCAGCAGCTTGGAAGCGGGAGTTTTTGGCAATGAGCAGTTCTTC.

This clonotype was seen more than once but under ten times. The gene calls are TRBV7-2 and TRBJ2-5; D remains ambiguous. Trimming removed 0 bases at V and 4 bases at J, with 12 bases between. CDR1 is SGHTA, CDR2 FQGNSA, per germline. The CDR3 contains 15 residues. CDR3 amino acids: CASSLADLGGETQYF. CDR3 sequence (DNA): TGTGCCAGCAGCTTAGCGGACCTTGGCGGAGAGACCCAGTACTTC.

This clonotype was counted many times. The rearrangement links TRBV6-1 to TRBJ2-7, with D perhaps matching TRBD1 (6 bases). The germline V gene encodes CDR1 MNHNS and CDR2 SASEGT. V was shortened by 8 bases and J by 4 bases, with 18 bases between the two germline ends. CDR3 length: 14 amino acids. CDR3 coding DNA: TGTGCCAGCTCCTCCGGGACAAGGGTGTACGAGCAGTACTTC. Translation: CASSSGTRVYEQYF.

The chain is built from TRBV10-3 and TRBJ1-3; D unresolved. This CDR3 contains 14 residues. V lost 4 bases and J lost 0, with 7 bases in between. From germline, CDR1 is ENHRY and CDR2 SYGVKD. As DNA, the CDR3 is TGTGCCATCAGTGGGCACCTCTCTGGAAACACCATATATTTT. The encoded protein is CAISGHLSGNTIYF.

This clonotype was picked up many times. V usage is TRBV7-9 and J usage is TRBJ2-7; D is possibly TRBD2 (5 bases). Trimming took off 3 bases at V and 3 bases at J, with 12 bases between the two ends. CDR1 and CDR2 (germline): SEHNR, FQNEAQ (reference sequence). CDR3 length: 14 amino acids. The CDR3 DNA is TGTGCCAGCAGCTTGTCGGACGGGATCTACGAGCAGTACTTC. This gives the protein CASSLSDGIYEQYF.

J is TRBJ1-2 and V is TRBV9, with 8 nucleotides matching TRBD1. The CDR3 length is 15 residues. V lost 2 bases and J lost 4; bases outside the gene matches: 7. Germline-derived CDR1 and CDR2 are SGDLS and YYNGEE. The DNA of the CDR3 is TGTGCCAGCAGCGTTCTGACAGGGGACGGCTATGGCTACACCTTC. Protein product: CASSVLTGDGYGYTF.

This clonotype was seen more than once but under ten times. J is TRBJ2-1 and V is TRBV5-4; unclear D gene. Looked up from germline, CDR1 is SGHNT and CDR2 is YYREEE (reference sequence). CDR3 size: 14 residues. Trimming removed 1 base at V and 7 bases at J, with 12 bases between. The CDR3 sequence is CASSLSVSPNEQFF. CDR3 bases: TGTGCCAGCAGCTTGAGCGTCTCCCCGAATGAGCAGTTCTTC.